What follows is one T cell receptor (beta chain) and its context. Its antigen is not known. The data were taken from a study of T cells after yellow fever vaccination. Germline CDR1 reads DFQATT; CDR2 reads SNEGSKA (reference sequence). The V end lost 3 bases, the J end lost 4 bases, and 10 bases lay between the germline ends. The CDR3 sequence is 13 residues long. Findings of the study overall: Most primary-vaccination clones reappeared after the booster (about 96% CD4, about 87% CD8).

TCRdb reanalysed the 5' RACE reads using MiXCR and keeps one entry per CDR3 protein. The sample records approximately 340,000 distinct CDR3 sequences, about 9.5% being singletons. The sequence came from a man younger than 30 who received the YFV17D yellow fever vaccine. The rearrangement links TRBV20-1 to TRBJ2-4, with TRBD1 as a possible D gene (6 bases). Material: PBMCs, obtained on the day of the first yellow fever vaccination. The CDR3 DNA reads TGCAGTGCTAGGGACAGCGCGAAAAACATTCAGTACTTC. It translates to CSARDSAKNIQYF.